Below, 3 T cell receptor delta chains from the same sample are listed, as sequenced in a study of gamma-delta chains in newborns, infants, children. TCRdb re-called the reads through CATT. The sample comprises 10,000 to 12,000 delta-chain clones, 8.5% to 9.5% of which are singletons, and 8.8% rests with the top ten. The sample taken for sequencing was blood. The receptors come from a child who was a newborn, infant or young child, either healthy, febrile or measles-vaccinated (not recorded which).

This clone came up a few times. This may be a read error: a much more frequent sequence differs by one nucleotide. The same CDR3 arises from other DNA sequences in this sample as well. CDR3 sequence: CACDNTGGYAWDTRQMFF. Here the CDR3 DNA reads TGTGCCTGTGACAATACTGGGGGATACGCCTGGGACACCCGACAGATGTTTTTC. V gene TRDV2 combines with J gene TRDJ3, with 13 bases lining up with TRDD3. The V gene end was trimmed by 2 bases and the J gene end by 2 bases; junction bases not matched to a gene: 2. The CDR3 runs to 18 residues. Germline V gives CDR1 GEAIGNYY, CDR2 EKD.

This clone was counted between two and nine times. V usage is TRDV2 and J usage is TRDJ1, with 11 nucleotides matching TRDD3. J gave up 1 base and V 4 bases, and 10 bases lay outside the gene matches. This CDR3 has 17 residues. In germline, CDR1 is GEAIGNYY, CDR2 EKD. The CDR3 is CACDPLGDTRCTDKLIF. CDR3 coding DNA: TGTGCCTGTGATCCCCTGGGGGATACACGGTGCACCGATAAACTCATCTTT.

In the case of this clone: TCRdb's entry gives the protein of a much larger clone, which mismatches this DNA's translation at residue 6, likely from a read error; the protein reported here is translated from the DNA. Other DNA sequences from this sample encode an identical CDR3 as well. This CDR3 is CACDTLLGDSSWDTRQMFF. The DNA of the CDR3 is TGTGCCTGTGACACCCTACTGGGGGATAGCTCCTGGGACACCCGACAGATGTTTTTC. The chain employs TRDV2 and TRDJ3; TRDD3 agrees at 11 bases. CDR1 GEAIGNYY and CDR2 EKD come from the germline V gene. The CDR3 consists of 19 residues. Germline trimming cut 0 bases from V and 0 bases from J; bases unmatched to any gene: 3.